The table lists the clone carrying this T cell receptor beta chain with many counts. The entry originates in a study of T cells in Graves' hyperthyroidism and ophthalmopathy. V dropped 5 bases and J dropped 0 bases, with 14 bases sitting between them. Germline assignment: CDR1 MNHNS and CDR2 SASEGT. This CDR3 has 15 amino acids. Amplification yielded TCR beta CDR3 regions, with RNA transcripts as the source. In the first-round RT-PCR of the TCR CDR3, the HTBI primer set was used. From the multiplex PCR reads, TCRdb called clonotypes with MiXCR, one entry per CDR3 protein. The sample contains 640,000 or so distinct CDR3 sequences, about 14% of which appear only once.

Sequencing was done on a sample of blood. This chain uses TRBV6-1 with TRBJ2-7, with D tentatively TRBD1 (6 bases). The receptor was isolated from a woman aged 40 to 50 with Graves' ophthalmopathy. The CDR3 spells CASSPTGLSSYEQYF. Here the CDR3 DNA reads TGTGCCAGCAGTCCAACAGGGTTGAGCTCCTACGAGCAGTACTTC.